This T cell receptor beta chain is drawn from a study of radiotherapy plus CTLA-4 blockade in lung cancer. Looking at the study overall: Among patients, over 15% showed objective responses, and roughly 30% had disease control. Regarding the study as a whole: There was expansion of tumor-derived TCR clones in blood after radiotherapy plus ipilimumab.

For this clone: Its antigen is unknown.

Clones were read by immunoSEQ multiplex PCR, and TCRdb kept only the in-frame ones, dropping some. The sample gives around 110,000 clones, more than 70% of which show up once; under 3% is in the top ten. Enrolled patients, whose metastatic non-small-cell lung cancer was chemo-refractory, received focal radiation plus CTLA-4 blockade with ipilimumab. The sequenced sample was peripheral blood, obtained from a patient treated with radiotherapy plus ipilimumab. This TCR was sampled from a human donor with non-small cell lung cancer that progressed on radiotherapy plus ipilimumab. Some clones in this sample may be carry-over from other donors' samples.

For the CDR3, the DNA is TGTGCCAGCAGTTTATACTCGGGTGGCTACACCTTC. Its protein product is CASSLYSGGYTF. V is TRBV28 and J is TRBJ1-2; D is undetermined. Germline V gene data show CDR1 as MDHEN and CDR2 as SYDVKM. The CDR3 length is 12 residues. Trimming cost V 1 base and J 7 bases, with 7 bases left between them.